A selection of T cell receptor beta chains follows, all from one sample in a study of technical replicates of blood from several donors. Repertoires were generated with immunoSEQ multiplex PCR, while TCRdb's copy carries only in-frame clones and drops some. The profile shows tens of thousands of clones, just under 95% of them singletons. Sequenced: T cells isolated from PBMCs. These receptors were taken from a human donor in good health. Both conserved end residues are part of each CDR3. The D gene is left open where the match is weak. The size field is filled for only some rows; it gives once, few, many or a size class.

>TRBV6-1|TRBJ1-6|-|TRBD1
CASSERPGTGSPLHF
TGTGCCAGCAGTGAACGTCCAGGGACAGGATCACCCCTCCACTTT
>TRBV6-4|TRBJ2-5|-|TRBD1
CASSESTGQGAETQYF
TGTGCCAGCAGTGAAAGCACCGGACAGGGGGCAGAGACCCAGTACTTC
>TRBV10-3|TRBJ1-2|once|-
CAISDQGQDYGYTF
TGTGCCATCAGTGACCAGGGGCAGGACTATGGCTACACCTTC
>TRBV2|TRBJ1-1|-|-
CASTGVGRTEAFF
TGTGCCAGCACAGGAGTAGGGAGAACTGAAGCTTTCTTT
>TRBV12-5|TRBJ2-1|-|TRBD1
CASGSDRDPYNEQFF
TGTGCTAGTGGCTCCGACAGGGACCCCTACAATGAGCAGTTCTTC
>TRBV27|TRBJ1-2|-|TRBD1
CASSPIRGRQYGYTF
TGTGCCAGCAGTCCCATCAGGGGGCGACAATATGGCTACACCTTC
>TRBV6-5|TRBJ2-7|-|-
CASSYPLRAYYEQYF
TGTGCCAGCAGTTACCCCCTTAGAGCGTACTACGAGCAGTACTTC
>TRBV29-1|TRBJ1-1|-|-
CSVAREFTEAFF
TGCAGCGTTGCTAGGGAGTTCACTGAAGCTTTCTTT
>TRBV18|TRBJ2-1|-|TRBD2
CASSSSGMLLWQFF
TGTGCCAGCTCCTCTAGCGGGATGCTTTTGTGGCAGTTCTTC
>TRBV4-1|TRBJ1-2|-|TRBD1
CASSQKTGGDYGYTF
TGCGCCAGCAGCCAGAAGACAGGGGGGGACTATGGCTACACCTTC
>TRBV2|TRBJ2-7|-|TRBD1
CASGSRDRGYEQYF
TGTGCCAGCGGAAGCCGGGACAGGGGCTACGAGCAGTACTTC
>TRBV7-2|TRBJ2-7|once|TRBD2
CASSLPSGYYEQYF
TGTGCCAGCAGCTTACCTAGCGGATACTACGAGCAGTACTTC
>TRBV10-1|TRBJ2-7|-|TRBD2
CASSEGGSGTSGPFYEQYF
TGCGCCAGCAGTGAAGGAGGAAGCGGGACTAGCGGCCCATTCTACGAGCAGTACTTC
>TRBV2|TRBJ2-5|-|-
CASRTDEETQYF
TGTGCCAGCAGGACAGATGAAGAGACCCAGTACTTC
>TRBV29-1|TRBJ1-2|-|-
CSALQAANYGYTF
TGCAGCGCTCTCCAGGCCGCTAACTATGGCTACACCTTC
>TRBV6-5|TRBJ2-4|-|-
CASSYGAGLQRYF
TGTGCCAGCAGTTACGGGGCCGGGTTACAGAGGTACTTC
>TRBV27|TRBJ2-7|-|TRBD1
CASSTRTGYGDEQYF
TGTGCCAGCAGTACCCGGACAGGGTACGGGGACGAGCAGTACTTC
>TRBV28|TRBJ1-2|-|-
CASGSPELNYGYTF
TGTGCCAGCGGGAGCCCCGAACTTAACTATGGCTACACCTTC
>TRBV7-6|TRBJ1-2|few|-
CASSFPGGYGYTF
TGTGCCAGCAGCTTTCCGGGAGGCTATGGCTACACCTTC
>TRBV6-5|TRBJ2-7|-|TRBD1
CASRQGVSYEQYF
TGTGCCAGCAGGCAGGGGGTTTCATACGAGCAGTACTTC
>TRBV18|TRBJ2-7|-|-
CASSLNRDYEQYF
TGTGCCAGCTCACTCAACAGGGACTACGAGCAGTACTTC
>TRBV5-4|TRBJ1-1|-|TRBD1
CASSLRVNRGGSTEAFF
TGTGCCAGCAGCTTGAGGGTCAACAGGGGAGGTAGCACTGAAGCTTTCTTT
>TRBV6-6|TRBJ2-7|-|-
CASSYDSGLGEQYF
TGTGCCAGCAGTTACGATTCCGGGTTAGGCGAGCAGTACTTC
>TRBV7-9|TRBJ2-1|-|-
CASSPSNEQFF
TGTGCCAGCAGCCCGAGCAATGAGCAGTTCTTC
>TRBV27|TRBJ2-3|once|TRBD2
CATSLRGLAGVTDTQYF
TGTGCCACCAGTTTACGGGGACTAGCGGGAGTCACAGATACGCAGTATTTT
>TRBV5-4|TRBJ2-7|-|TRBD1
CAGRTGGQGDYEQYF
TGTGCCGGCCGAACTGGGGGACAGGGAGACTACGAGCAGTACTTC
>TRBV7-9|TRBJ2-3|-|-
CASRSSGTDTQYF
TGTGCCAGCAGATCGTCGGGGACAGATACGCAGTATTTT
>TRBV6-1|TRBJ1-1|-|TRBD1
CASSEWIGTGGKNTEAFF
TGTGCCAGCAGTGAATGGATTGGGACAGGGGGCAAGAACACTGAAGCTTTCTTT
>TRBV6-1|TRBJ2-2|-|-
CASSLQTNTGELFF
TGTGCCAGCAGTTTACAGACAAACACCGGGGAGCTGTTTTTT
>TRBV14|TRBJ2-6|few|TRBD1
CASSQEGRGLGANVLTF
TGTGCCAGCAGCCAAGAGGGCAGGGGGCTAGGGGCCAACGTCCTGACTTTC
>TRBV29-1|TRBJ1-2|-|TRBD1
CSVEGQREGPDGYTF
TGCAGCGTTGAGGGACAGAGAGAGGGGCCGGATGGCTACACCTTC
>TRBV5-1|TRBJ1-1|-|-
CASSGGPSRDTEAFF
TGCGCCAGCAGCGGAGGACCCTCTCGGGACACTGAAGCTTTCTTT
>TRBV7-9|TRBJ1-5|-|TRBD1
CASSSSGQASNQPQHF
TGTGCCAGCAGCTCATCCGGACAGGCTAGCAATCAGCCCCAGCATTTT
>TRBV18|TRBJ1-1|-|TRBD1
CASSRQGQTNTEAFF
TGTGCCAGCTCACGGCAGGGACAGACGAACACTGAAGCTTTCTTT
>TRBV7-2|TRBJ2-1|-|-
CASSSVIWSQEQFF
TGTGCCAGCAGCTCCGTTATCTGGTCCCAGGAGCAGTTCTTC
>TRBV19|TRBJ1-1|once|-
CASSIDPVLSFF
TGTGCCAGTAGTATAGATCCGGTATTGTCTTTCTTT
>TRBV25-1|TRBJ1-1|-|-
CASSELTGLNTEAFF
TGTGCCAGCAGTGAACTTACAGGGCTCAACACTGAAGCTTTCTTT
>TRBV7-9|TRBJ1-5|-|-
CASSLADSSNQPQHF
TGTGCCAGCAGCTTAGCTGACAGTAGCAATCAGCCCCAGCATTTT
>TRBV5-1|TRBJ1-3|-|TRBD1
CASSSATGQDSGNTIYF
TGCGCCAGCAGCTCGGCGACAGGGCAAGACTCTGGAAACACCATATATTTT